This T cell receptor beta chain was sequenced for a study of blood T cell repertoires in COVID-19. Measured with immunoSEQ multiplex PCR; TCRdb has only the in-frame clones, and not every one. Of 200,000 to 300,000 clones in the sample, 88% were seen once. This clone has just a few counts. V shed 3 bases and J 5 bases; nucleotides not matched to a gene: 12. The CDR3 spans 16 residues. CDR1 SGDLS and CDR2 YYNGEE come from the germline V gene. This TCR derives from a woman between 40 and 55 years old who had recovered from COVID-19. The V gene is TRBV9, the J gene TRBJ1-1, with TRBD1 matching 8 bases. Sequencing was carried out using peripheral blood. The CDR3 protein is CASSAPAGRGRTEAFF. The CDR3 DNA reads as TGTGCCAGCAGCGCGCCCGCGGGCAGGGGGCGGACTGAAGCTTTCTTT.